This T cell receptor beta chain was obtained from a study of blood T cell repertoires in COVID-19. Study-level background: The United States, Italy and Spain were the sources of the acute and convalescent COVID-19 samples. PBMCs, B-cell-depleted T cells, or T cells were the source of the cDNA or gDNA that made up the material.

Original processing methods: Estimation of nucleated cell counts relied on the amplification of reference gene primers. TCRdb's copy holds only in-frame clones and misses some; the assay was immunoSEQ multiplex PCR. V and J calls and clone size come straight from that table; D and trimming were deduced from the DNA. This sample yields roughly 140,000 clones, of which more than 80% are seen a single time; roughly 15% belongs to the top ten. The germline V gene has CDR1 LGHNT and CDR2 FRNRAP. V lost 0 bases to trimming and J lost 0 bases; unmatched junction nucleotides: 9. CDR3 size: 18 residues. Sequencing was carried out using peripheral blood. The TCR comes from a woman aged 40 to 55 with acute or convalescent COVID-19. This chain links TRBV12-5 with TRBJ2-3; TRBD1 aligns across 7 bases. This CDR3 reads CASGLVPPGQPSTDTQYF. The CDR3 nucleotides are TGTGCTAGTGGTTTGGTACCCCCGGGACAGCCTAGCACAGATACGCAGTATTTT.